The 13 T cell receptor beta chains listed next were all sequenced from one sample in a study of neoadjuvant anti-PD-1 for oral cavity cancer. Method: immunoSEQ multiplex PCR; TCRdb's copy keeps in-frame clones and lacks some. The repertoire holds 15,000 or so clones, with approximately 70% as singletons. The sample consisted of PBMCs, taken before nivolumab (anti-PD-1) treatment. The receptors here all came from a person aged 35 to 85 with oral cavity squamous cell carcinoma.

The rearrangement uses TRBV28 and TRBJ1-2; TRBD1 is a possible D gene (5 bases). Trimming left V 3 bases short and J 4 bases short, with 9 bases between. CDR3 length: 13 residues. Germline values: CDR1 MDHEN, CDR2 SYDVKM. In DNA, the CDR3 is TGTGCCAGCAGTTTGCAGGGCGTCTATGGCTACACCTTC. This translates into CASSLQGVYGYTF.

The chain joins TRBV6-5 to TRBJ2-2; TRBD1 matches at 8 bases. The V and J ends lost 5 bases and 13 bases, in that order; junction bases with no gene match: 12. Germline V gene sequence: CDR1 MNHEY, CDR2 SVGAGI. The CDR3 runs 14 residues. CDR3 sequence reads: CASSKTGVRDPLFF. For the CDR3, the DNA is TGTGCCAGCAGTAAGACAGGGGTTCGCGATCCGCTGTTTTTT.

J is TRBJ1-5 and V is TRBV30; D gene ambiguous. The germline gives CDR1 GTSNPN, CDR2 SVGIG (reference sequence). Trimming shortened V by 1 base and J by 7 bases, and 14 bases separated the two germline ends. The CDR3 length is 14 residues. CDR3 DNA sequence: TGTGCCTGGAGTGGCCCCGACCCCGTGCAGCCCCAGCATTTT. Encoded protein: CAWSGPDPVQPQHF.

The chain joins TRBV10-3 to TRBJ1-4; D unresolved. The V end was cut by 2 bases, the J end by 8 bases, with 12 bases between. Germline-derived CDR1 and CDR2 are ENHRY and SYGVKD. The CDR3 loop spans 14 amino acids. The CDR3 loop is CAISEAQTGEKLFF. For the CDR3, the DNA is TGTGCCATCAGTGAGGCCCAAACTGGCGAAAAACTGTTTTTT.

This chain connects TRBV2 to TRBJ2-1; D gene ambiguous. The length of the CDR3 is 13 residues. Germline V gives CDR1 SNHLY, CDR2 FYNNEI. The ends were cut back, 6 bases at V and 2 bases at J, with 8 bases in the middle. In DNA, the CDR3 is TGTGCCAGCAGAGAGTTGCCCTACAATGAGCAGTTCTTC. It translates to CASRELPYNEQFF.

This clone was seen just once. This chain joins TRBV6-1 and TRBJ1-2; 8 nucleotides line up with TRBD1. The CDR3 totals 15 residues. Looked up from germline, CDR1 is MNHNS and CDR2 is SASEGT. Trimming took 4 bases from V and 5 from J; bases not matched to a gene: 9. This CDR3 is CASSGLRDRMYGYTF. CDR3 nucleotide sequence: TGTGCCAGCAGTGGTTTACGGGACAGGATGTATGGCTACACCTTC.

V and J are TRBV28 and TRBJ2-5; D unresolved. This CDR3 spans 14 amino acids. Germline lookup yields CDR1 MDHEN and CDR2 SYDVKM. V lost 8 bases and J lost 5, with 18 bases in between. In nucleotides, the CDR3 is TGTGCCAGCGGCTCTCCCGCGGAGCTCGAGACCCAGTACTTC. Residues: CASGSPAELETQYF.

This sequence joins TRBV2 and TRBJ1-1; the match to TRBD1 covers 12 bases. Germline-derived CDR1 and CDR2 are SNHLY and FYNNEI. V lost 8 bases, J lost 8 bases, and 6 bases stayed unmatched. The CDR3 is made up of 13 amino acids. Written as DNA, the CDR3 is TGTGCCAGCCAGGGACAGGGGGCTCGCGAAGCTTTCTTT. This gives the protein CASQGQGAREAFF. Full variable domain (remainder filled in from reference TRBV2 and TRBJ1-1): EPEVTQTPSHQVTQMGQEVILRCVPISNHLYFYWYRQILGQKVEFLVSFYNNEISEKSEIFDDQFSVERPDGSNFTLKIRSTKLEDSAMYFCASQGQGAREAFFGQGTRLTVV.

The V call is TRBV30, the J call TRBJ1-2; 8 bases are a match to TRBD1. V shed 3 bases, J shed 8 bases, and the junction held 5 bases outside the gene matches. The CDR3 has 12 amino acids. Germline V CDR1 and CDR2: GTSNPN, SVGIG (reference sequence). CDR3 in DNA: TGTGCCTGGAGACGAACAGGGGGAGGCTACACCTTC. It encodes CAWRRTGGGYTF.

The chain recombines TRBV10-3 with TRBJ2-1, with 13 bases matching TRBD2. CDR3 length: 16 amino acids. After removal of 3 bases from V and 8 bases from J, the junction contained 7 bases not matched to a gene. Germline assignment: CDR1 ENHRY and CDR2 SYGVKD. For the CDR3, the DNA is TGTGCCATCAGTGAACCTTTGGGACTAGCGGGGCATGAGCAGTTCTTC. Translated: CAISEPLGLAGHEQFF.

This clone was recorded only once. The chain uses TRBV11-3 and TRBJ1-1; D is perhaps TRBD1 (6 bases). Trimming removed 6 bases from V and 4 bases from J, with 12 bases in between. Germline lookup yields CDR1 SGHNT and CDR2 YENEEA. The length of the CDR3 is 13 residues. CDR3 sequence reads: CASSVNRVTEAFF. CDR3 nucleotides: TGTGCCAGCAGTGTAAACAGGGTCACTGAAGCTTTCTTT. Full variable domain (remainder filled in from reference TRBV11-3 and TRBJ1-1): EAGVVQSPRYKIIEKKQPVAFWCNPISGHNTLYWYLQNLGQGPELLIRYENEEAVDDSQLPKDRFSAERLKGVDSTLKIQPAELGDSAVYLCASSVNRVTEAFFGQGTRLTVV.

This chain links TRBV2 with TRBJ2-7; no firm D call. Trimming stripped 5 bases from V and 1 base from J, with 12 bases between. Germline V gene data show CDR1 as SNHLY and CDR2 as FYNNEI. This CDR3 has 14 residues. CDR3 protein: CASSTTTPSYEQYF. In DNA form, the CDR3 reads TGTGCCAGCAGTACGACAACGCCTTCCTACGAGCAGTACTTC. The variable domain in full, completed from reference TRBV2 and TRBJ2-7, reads EPEVTQTPSHQVTQMGQEVILRCVPISNHLYFYWYRQILGQKVEFLVSFYNNEISEKSEIFDDQFSVERPDGSNFTLKIRSTKLEDSAMYFCASSTTTPSYEQYFGPGTRLTVT.

The CDR3 here is CASSLPQETQYF. CDR3 nucleotides: TGTGCCAGCAGCCTCCCCCAAGAGACCCAGTACTTC. The V gene is TRBV13, the J gene TRBJ2-5; D unclear. Germline assignment: CDR1 PRHDT and CDR2 FYEKMQ (reference sequence). The CDR3 is made up of 12 amino acids. Trimming took 5 bases from V and 1 from J, leaving 5 bases between them. The full variable domain, its missing parts supplied by reference TRBV13 and TRBJ2-5, is AAGVIQSPRHLIKEKRETATLKCYPIPRHDTVYWYQQGPGQDPQFLISFYEKMQSDKGSIPDRFSAQQFSDYHSELNMSSLELGDSALYFCASSLPQETQYFGPGTRLLVL.